Described below is a single T cell receptor (beta chain) sequence and its context. Its target is not known. Other DNA sequences from this sample encode an identical CDR3 as well. The V gene lost 1 base and the J gene lost 0 bases, with 10 bases spanning the gap. CDR3 size: 16 residues. CDR1 is SGHTA and CDR2 is FQGNSA in the germline V gene. This entry comes from a study of OX40 agonist ivuxolimab in advanced cancers. Overall study findings and caveats: Among patients with partial responses at 0.1-3.0 mg/kg, clonal expansion was among the lowest.

Libraries were prepared by immunoSEQ multiplex PCR; TCRdb keeps only in-frame clonotypes and omits some of them. The sample carries 45,000 or so clones, about nine tenths recorded once. The TCR originated in an adult with an advanced solid tumor such as melanoma, head and neck, liver or kidney cancer. Sequences were derived from CD4+ or CD8+ T cells sorted from blood, sampled in a trial of the OX40 agonist ivuxolimab. The chain joins TRBV7-2 to TRBJ1-3; D remains ambiguous. The DNA of the CDR3 is TGTGCCAGCAGCTTAGTTGGCACCTCCTCTGGAAACACCATATATTTT. Its translation: CASSLVGTSSGNTIYF.